Below, one T cell receptor beta chain is given with its context. Antigen: not known. At one of its ends the junction is not consistent with the germline gene, which may arise from a read error. These data are taken from a study of tumor-infiltrating lymphocytes in primary liver carcinoma. General observations from the study: Compared with blood, tumor repertoires held significantly more in their top 250 clones.

With about 470 ng total RNA as template and a constant-region primer, TCR beta cDNA was made. Slightly modified ARM-PCR, run as three nested multiplex PCR rounds, produced the TCR beta libraries. The opening two PCR rounds, approximately 10 cycles each, paired TRBV1-TRBV30 forward primers with a C-beta reverse primer. MiXCR, run by TCRdb on the multiplex PCR reads, gives a single entry per CDR3 protein. The sample lists roughly 49,000 distinct CDR3 sequences, about 80% occurring once. CDR1 and CDR2 from the germline V gene are SGHNT and YENEEA. This CDR3 spans 15 amino acids. The tissue used was unsorted bulk material of about 19-34 mg. RNA and DNA were co-extracted from it with the AllPrep DNA/RNA mini kit. Tumor regions sampled: superior, inferior, left, right poles, and centre. There were over 80% viable tumor cells in every single sample of tumor.

The sequence was obtained from a man in his forties or fifties with primary liver carcinoma and hepatitis B virus infection. V and J are TRBV11-3 and TRBJ2-7; TRBD1 is a possible D gene (5 bases). The sample taken for sequencing was liver tumor tissue from sampling region 5. Subset reported: tumor region T5, tumor centre. The CDR3 DNA reads TGTGCCAGCAGCTCAGAAGGATGGGGCTGCCACGAGCAATACTTC. It translates to CASSSEGWGCHEQYF.